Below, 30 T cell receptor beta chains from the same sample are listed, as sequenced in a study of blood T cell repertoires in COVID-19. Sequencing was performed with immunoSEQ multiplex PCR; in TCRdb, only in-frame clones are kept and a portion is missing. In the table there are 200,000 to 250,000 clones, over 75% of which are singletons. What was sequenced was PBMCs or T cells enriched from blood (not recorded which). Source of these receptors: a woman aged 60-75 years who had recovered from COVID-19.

This CDR3 is CASSGNPLRQGAFDGYTF. The CDR3, as DNA: TGTGCCAGCAGTGGGAACCCATTGAGACAGGGGGCGTTCGATGGCTACACCTTC. The chain joins TRBV2 to TRBJ1-2; 10 nucleotides line up with TRBD1. Trimming removed 4 bases from V and 6 bases from J; junction bases left unmatched: 17. CDR1 is SNHLY and CDR2 is FYNNEI in the germline V gene. The CDR3 has 18 amino acids. Supplemented by reference TRBV2 and TRBJ1-2, the full variable domain reads EPEVTQTPSHQVTQMGQEVILRCVPISNHLYFYWYRQILGQKVEFLVSFYNNEISEKSEIFDDQFSVERPDGSNFTLKIRSTKLEDSAMYFCASSGNPLRQGAFDGYTFGSGTRLTVV.

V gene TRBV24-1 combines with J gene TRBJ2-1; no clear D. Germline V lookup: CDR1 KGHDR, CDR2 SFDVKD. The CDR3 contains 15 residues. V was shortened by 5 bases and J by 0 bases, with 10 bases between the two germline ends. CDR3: CATSGHRDSYNEQFF. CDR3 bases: TGTGCCACCAGTGGGCACCGTGACTCCTACAATGAGCAGTTCTTC.

CDR3: CASSPGQYNEQFF. CDR3 DNA sequence: TGTGCCAGCAGCCCCGGACAATACAATGAGCAGTTCTTC. The chain joins TRBV7-9 to TRBJ2-1, with a possible D match to TRBD1 (5 bases). Trimming took 5 bases from V and 4 from J, leaving 9 bases between them. Germline V lookup: CDR1 SEHNR, CDR2 FQNEAQ (reference sequence). There are 13 residues in the CDR3.

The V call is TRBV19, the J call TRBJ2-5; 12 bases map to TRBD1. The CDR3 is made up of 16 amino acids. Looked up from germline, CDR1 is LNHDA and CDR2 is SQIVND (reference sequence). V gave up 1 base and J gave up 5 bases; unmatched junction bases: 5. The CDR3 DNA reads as TGTGCCAGTAGTATAGGCGGGACAGGGGGCTGGGAGACCCAGTACTTC. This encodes CASSIGGTGGWETQYF.

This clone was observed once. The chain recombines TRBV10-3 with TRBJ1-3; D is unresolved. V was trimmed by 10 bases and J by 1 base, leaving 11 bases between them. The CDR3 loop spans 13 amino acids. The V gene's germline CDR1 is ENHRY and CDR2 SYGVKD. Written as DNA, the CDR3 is TGTGCCACAGGCCCCCAATCTGGAAACACCATATATTTT. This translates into CATGPQSGNTIYF.

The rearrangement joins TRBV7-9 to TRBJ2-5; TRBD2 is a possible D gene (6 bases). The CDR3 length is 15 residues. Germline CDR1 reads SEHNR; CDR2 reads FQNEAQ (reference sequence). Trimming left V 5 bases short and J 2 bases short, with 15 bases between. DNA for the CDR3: TGTGCCAGCAGCGCAACTTCGGGGGATCAAGAGACCCAGTACTTC. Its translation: CASSATSGDQETQYF.

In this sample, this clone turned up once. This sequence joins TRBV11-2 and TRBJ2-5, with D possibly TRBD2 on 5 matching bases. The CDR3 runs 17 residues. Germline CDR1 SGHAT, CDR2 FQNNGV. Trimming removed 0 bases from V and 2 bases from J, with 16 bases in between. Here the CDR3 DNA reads TGTGCCAGCAGCTTAGACAGTGGGATTGCGGGTCAAGAGACCCAGTACTTC. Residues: CASSLDSGIAGQETQYF.

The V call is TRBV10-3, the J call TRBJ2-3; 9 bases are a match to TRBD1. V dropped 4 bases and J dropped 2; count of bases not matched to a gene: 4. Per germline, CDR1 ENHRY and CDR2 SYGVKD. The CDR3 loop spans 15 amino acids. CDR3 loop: CAISVGQGNTDTQYF. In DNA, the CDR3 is TGTGCCATCAGTGTGGGACAGGGAAACACAGATACGCAGTATTTT.

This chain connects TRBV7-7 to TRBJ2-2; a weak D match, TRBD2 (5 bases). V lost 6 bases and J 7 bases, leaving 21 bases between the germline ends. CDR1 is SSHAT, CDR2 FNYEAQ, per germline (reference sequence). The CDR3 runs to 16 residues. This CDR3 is CASREGNLVGGGELFF. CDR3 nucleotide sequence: TGTGCCAGCAGGGAAGGAAATTTAGTAGGAGGCGGGGAGCTGTTTTTT.

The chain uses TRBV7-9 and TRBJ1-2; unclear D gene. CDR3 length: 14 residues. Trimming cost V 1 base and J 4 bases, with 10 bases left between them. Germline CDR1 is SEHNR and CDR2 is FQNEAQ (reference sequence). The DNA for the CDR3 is TGTGCCAGCAGCTTAGGCCAGGCTATCTATGGCTACACCTTC. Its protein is CASSLGQAIYGYTF.

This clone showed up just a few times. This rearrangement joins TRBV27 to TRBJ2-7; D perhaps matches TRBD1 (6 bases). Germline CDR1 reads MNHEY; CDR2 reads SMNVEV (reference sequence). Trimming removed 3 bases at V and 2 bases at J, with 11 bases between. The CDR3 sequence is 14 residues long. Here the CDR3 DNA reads TGTGCCAGCAGTTTTGGACAGAATACCTACGAGCAGTACTTC. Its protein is CASSFGQNTYEQYF.

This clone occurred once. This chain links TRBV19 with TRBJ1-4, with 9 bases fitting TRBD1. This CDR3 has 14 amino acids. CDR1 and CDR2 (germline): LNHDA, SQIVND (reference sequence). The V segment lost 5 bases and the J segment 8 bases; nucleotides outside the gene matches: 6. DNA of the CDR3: TGTGCCAGTAGTTTACAGGGGGCTGGGGAAAAACTGTTTTTT. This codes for CASSLQGAGEKLFF.

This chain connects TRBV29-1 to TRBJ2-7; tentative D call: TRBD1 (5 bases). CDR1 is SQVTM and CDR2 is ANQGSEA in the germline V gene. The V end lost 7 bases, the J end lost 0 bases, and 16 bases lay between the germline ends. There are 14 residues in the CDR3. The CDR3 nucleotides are TGCAGCGCCAAATTAGACAGAAGCTCCTACGAGCAGTACTTC. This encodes CSAKLDRSSYEQYF.

CDR3: CASSRGFYEQYF. CDR3 bases: TGTGCCAGCAGCCGGGGTTTCTACGAGCAGTACTTC. The genes are TRBV12-3 or TRBV12-4 and TRBJ2-7, with D maybe TRBD2 (5 bases). The V gene lost 6 bases and the J gene lost 3 bases, with 9 bases spanning the gap. The CDR3 length is 12 residues.

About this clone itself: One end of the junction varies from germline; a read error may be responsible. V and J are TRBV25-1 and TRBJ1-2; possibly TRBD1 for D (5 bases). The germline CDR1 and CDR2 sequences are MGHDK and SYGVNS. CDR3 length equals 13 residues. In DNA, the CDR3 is TGTGCCAGCAGTGATAGCGGCAGGGTGGACCTCGCCTTC. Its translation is CASSDSGRVDLAF.

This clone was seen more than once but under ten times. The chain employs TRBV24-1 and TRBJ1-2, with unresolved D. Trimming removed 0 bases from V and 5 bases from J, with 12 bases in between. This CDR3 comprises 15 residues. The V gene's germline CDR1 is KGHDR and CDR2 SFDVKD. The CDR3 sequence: CATSDLRDWFYGYTF. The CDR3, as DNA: TGTGCCACCAGTGATTTGCGCGACTGGTTTTATGGCTACACCTTC.

CDR3 nucleotides: TGCAGCGTTCAAGGGCCCTCCGAGCAGTACTTC. Encoded protein: CSVQGPSEQYF. The V and J genes are TRBV29-1 and TRBJ2-7; no firm D call. CDR1 is SQVTM and CDR2 is ANQGSEA in the germline V gene. CDR3 length: 11 amino acids. V was cut by 5 bases and J by 6 bases, with 11 bases left in between.

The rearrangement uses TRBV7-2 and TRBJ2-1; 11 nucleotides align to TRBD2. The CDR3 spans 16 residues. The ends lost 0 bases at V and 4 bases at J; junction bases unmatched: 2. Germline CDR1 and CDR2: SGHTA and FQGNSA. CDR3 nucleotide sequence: TGTGCCAGCAGCTTAGCTAGGACTAGCGGGTACAATGAGCAGTTCTTC. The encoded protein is CASSLARTSGYNEQFF.

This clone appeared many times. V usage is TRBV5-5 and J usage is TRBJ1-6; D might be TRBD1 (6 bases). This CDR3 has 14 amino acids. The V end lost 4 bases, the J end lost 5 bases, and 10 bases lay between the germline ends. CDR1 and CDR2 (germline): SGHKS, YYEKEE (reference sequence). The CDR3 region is CASSGGQNNSPLHF. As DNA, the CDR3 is TGTGCCAGCAGCGGCGGACAGAATAATTCACCCCTCCACTTT.

CDR3 protein: CASIDRREGRYEQYF. CDR3 DNA sequence: TGTGCCAGCATAGACAGGCGGGAGGGCCGGTACGAGCAGTACTTC. The chain links TRBV7-8 to TRBJ2-7; TRBD2 matches 9 bases. Per germline, CDR1 SGHVS and CDR2 FQNEAQ. The ends lost 7 bases at V and 4 bases at J; junction bases unmatched: 11. The CDR3 runs 15 residues.

CDR3 bases: TGTGCCAGCAGTCCGACGTGGTGGGACTCAGATACGCAGTATTTT. It specifies CASSPTWWDSDTQYF. V and J are TRBV27 and TRBJ2-3; TRBD2 might be the D (6 bases). Trimming pared 5 bases from V and 4 bases from J, leaving 16 bases between. This CDR3 is 15 amino acids long. Germline loops: CDR1 MNHEY, CDR2 SMNVEV (reference sequence).

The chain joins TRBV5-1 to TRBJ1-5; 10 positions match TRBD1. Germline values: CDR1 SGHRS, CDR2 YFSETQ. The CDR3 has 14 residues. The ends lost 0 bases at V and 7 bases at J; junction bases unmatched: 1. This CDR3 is CASSLGTGGQPQHF. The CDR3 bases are TGCGCCAGCAGCTTGGGGACAGGGGGGCAGCCCCAGCATTTT.

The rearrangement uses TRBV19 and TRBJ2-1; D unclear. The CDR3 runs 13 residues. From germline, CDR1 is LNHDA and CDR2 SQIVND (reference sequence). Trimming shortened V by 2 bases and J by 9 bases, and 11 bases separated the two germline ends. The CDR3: CASSISSIGEQFF. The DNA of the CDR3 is TGTGCCAGTAGTATAAGCTCAATCGGTGAGCAGTTCTTC. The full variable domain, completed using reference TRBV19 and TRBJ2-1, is DGGITQSPKYLFRKEGQNVTLSCEQNLNHDAMYWYRQDPGQGLRLIYYSQIVNDFQKGDIAEGYSVSREKKESFPLTVTSAQKNPTAFYLCASSISSIGEQFFGPGTRLTVL.

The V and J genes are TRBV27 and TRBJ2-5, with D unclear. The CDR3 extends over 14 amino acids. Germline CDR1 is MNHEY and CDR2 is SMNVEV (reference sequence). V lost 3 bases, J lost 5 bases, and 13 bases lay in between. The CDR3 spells CASSFGFASETQYF. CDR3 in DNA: TGTGCCAGCAGTTTCGGTTTTGCTTCGGAGACCCAGTACTTC.

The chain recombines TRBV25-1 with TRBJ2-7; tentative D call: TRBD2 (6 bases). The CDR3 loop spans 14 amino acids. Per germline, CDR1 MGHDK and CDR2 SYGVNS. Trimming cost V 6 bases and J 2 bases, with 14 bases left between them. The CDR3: CASRPGTATYEQYF. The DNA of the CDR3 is TGTGCCAGCAGGCCCGGGACTGCCACCTACGAGCAGTACTTC.

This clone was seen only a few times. CDR3 sequence reads: CASGIRAASYEQYF. The DNA of the CDR3 is TGTGCCAGTGGGATCAGGGCTGCATCCTACGAGCAGTACTTC. This rearrangement joins TRBV11-1 to TRBJ2-7; the D gene is possibly TRBD1 (5 bases). Trimming removed 9 bases at V and 1 base at J, with 16 bases between. The CDR3 is 14 amino acids. Germline values: CDR1 SGHAT, CDR2 FQDESV (reference sequence).

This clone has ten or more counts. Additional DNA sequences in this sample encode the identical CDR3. For the CDR3, the DNA is TGTGCCAGCAGTTACTCGAGTAGCAATCAGCCCCAGCATTTT. It codes for CASSYSSSNQPQHF. The V and J genes are TRBV6-2 or TRBV6-3 and TRBJ1-5; D uncertain. The ends were cut back, 0 bases at V and 0 bases at J, with 3 bases in the middle. The CDR3 is made up of 14 amino acids. Per the germline V gene, CDR1 is MNHEY and CDR2 is SVGEGT.

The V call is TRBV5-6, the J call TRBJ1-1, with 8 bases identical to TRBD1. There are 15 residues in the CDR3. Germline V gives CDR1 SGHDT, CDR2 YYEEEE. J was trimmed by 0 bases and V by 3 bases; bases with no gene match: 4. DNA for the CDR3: TGTGCCAGCAGCTCCCGGACAGGGATGAACACTGAAGCTTTCTTT. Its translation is CASSSRTGMNTEAFF.

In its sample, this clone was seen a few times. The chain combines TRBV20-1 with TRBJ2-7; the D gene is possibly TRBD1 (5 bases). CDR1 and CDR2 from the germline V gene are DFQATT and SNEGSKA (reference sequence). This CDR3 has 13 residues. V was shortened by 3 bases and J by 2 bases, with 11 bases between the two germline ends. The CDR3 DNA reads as TGCAGTGCTAGTGGCAGGGCCCCCTACGAGCAGTACTTC. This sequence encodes CSASGRAPYEQYF.

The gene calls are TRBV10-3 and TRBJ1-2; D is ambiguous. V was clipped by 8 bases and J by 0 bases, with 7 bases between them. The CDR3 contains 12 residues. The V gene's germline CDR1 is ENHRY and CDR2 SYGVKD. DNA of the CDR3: TGTGCCATCGGTGGAGCTAACTATGGCTACACCTTC. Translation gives CAIGGANYGYTF.